This record looks at one T cell receptor beta chain sequence and its context. No antigen is known for it. Base-call qualities are not available, and no considerably larger clone is one nucleotide away. Libraries came from the immunoSEQ multiplex PCR assay. For the multiplex PCR, a mixture combining 60 forward primers for TCR Vbeta segments and 13 reverse primers for TCR Jbeta segments was used. The CDR3 region of rearranged TCR beta genes was amplified from genomic DNA by a multiplex PCR assay. The Illumina HiSeq System was used to sequence the amplified TCR beta libraries as 87-base-pair reads. The original pipeline was this. A later analysis counted tens of millions of unique TCR beta chains across the 666 repertoires, and some 11 million of these chains were shared by at least two donors. Raw reads were error-corrected and collapsed into unique sequences with a nearest-neighbor algorithm that merged closely related sequences to remove PCR and sequencing errors. V, D and J gene segments were assigned by aligning CDR3 sequences to IMGT reference sequences. For a sequence to be retained, a match of at least six nucleotides was required to both a V gene segment and a J gene segment. Rearrangements were classified as productive when the CDR3 lacked stop codons and remained in frame with V and J, and all other rearrangements were classified as non-productive. CDR3 was defined by IMGT convention, running from the second conserved V-encoded cysteine to the conserved J-encoded phenylalanine. The earlier analysis of about 570 of the donors excluded any sequence lacking an unambiguous match to a single V gene segment. An earlier analysis of about 600 of the donors called V segments functional above 56.7% productive rearrangements and segregating when the between-donor standard deviation exceeded 5%. A statistical classification framework was developed to diagnose cytomegalovirus status using the catalog of TCR beta chain sequences. In a later analysis, V and J genes were assigned by comparing TCR nucleotide sequences against IMGT/GENE-DB human TR gene sequences. Using the TCRdist pipeline, a later analysis assigned CDR3 sequences along with most-parsimonious VDJ recombination scenarios. In a later analysis, each TCR beta chain was defined by its CDR3 amino acid sequence together with its V-gene family, and reads without a unique V-gene family were excluded. To address suspected cross-contamination and a sequencing artifact, a later analysis removed a few hundred highly shared, low-generation-probability nucleotide sequences. For each public chain, a later analysis derived a clonal expansion index from normalized ranks of inferred template counts within each repertoire. In a later analysis, generation probabilities were computed with a VDJ recombination model fitted to out-of-frame rearrangements, and the resulting probabilities were checked against IGoR. Hypergeometric tests were used in a later analysis to score TCR-TCR, TCR-HLA and TCR-CMV co-occurrence, with a repertoire-size bias correction applied to the TCR pairs. To estimate false discovery rates, a later analysis permuted the HLA or CMV assignments 20 times. In a later analysis, co-occurring TCRs were grouped with DBSCAN, and TCRdist sequence similarity was added when clustering was performed within HLA-allele-positive subsets. Repertoires with fewer than 30,000 or more than 120,000 public chains were left out of co-occurrence clustering, as were five repertoires with anomalous nucleotide sharing. Not all clones reach the TCRdb copy of this immuneACCESS table, which keeps in-frame sequences only. Checked studies attribute under half of the gap to unresolved V genes and leave the rest unexplained. D and trimming come from the DNA, and the V and J calls and clone size come from that table. The sample table contains 150,000 to 180,000 clones; only one count was recorded for about 70% of them. The top ten clones comprise 2.8% of the sample.

From the cysteine up to the phenylalanine, the CDR3 has a length of 15 residues. The entry retains the CDR3 DNA only, 45 bases that are in frame from base 1. The germline V gene sets CDR1 to LGHNA and CDR2 to YNFKEQ. Trimming at the junction amounts to 1 base on V and 4 bases on J, and the germline ends lie 10 bases apart. This record belongs to a study of cytomegalovirus exposure and HLA in healthy donors (dated by TCRdb to 2016 to 2017). Turning to the overall study: An earlier analysis of a few hundred of the donors reported approximately 280 Gb of sequence data and 117 million unique TCR beta sequences obtained from about 200 million T cells. Typing coverage varied by locus: roughly 629-630 donors for A, B, C, DRB1 and DQB1; approximately 500 for DQA1; more than 600 for DPA1; around 490 for DPB1. HLA typing covered class I and class II loci at four-digit resolution. Rather than drawing on any new phenotypic data, the later analysis identified candidate immune exposures from TCR beta sequences and the way those sequences occurred across donors. In addition to the first cohort of 666 subjects, a separate validation cohort of 120 different subjects was used. The study used immunosequencing to profile the T cell repertoires of around 600 subjects and linked those repertoires to cytomegalovirus serostatus. Several DR-DQ haplotypes were treated as single units for association and clustering because of strong linkage in the cohort. All discovery cohort repertoires had been generated using a single sequencing platform. An early release that covered about 640 HLA-typed donors contained about 300 gigabases of sequencing data and tens of millions of unique TCR sequences. Genome-wide SNP genotypes for about 60% of the roughly 700 donors were used in a later genetic analysis, which treated that subset as a discovery cohort. Among almost 400 genotyped donors of the cohort, an average of approximately 240,000 unique TCR beta nucleotide sequences were sequenced per donor, roughly 20% of them non-productive. Alongside the repertoire data, information on donor age, sex, ethnicity and CMV serostatus was compiled. The study combined high-throughput TCR immunosequencing, statistical association of individual TCRs with disease status, and machine learning to predict cytomegalovirus infection status. The study aimed to test whether signatures of past pathogen exposure could be identified by cataloging public T cell receptors. An earlier analysis of 500 to 650 of the donors applied high-throughput TCR beta sequencing to assess whether each TCR beta V gene segment acted as functional or pseudogenic. To study patterns of TCR occurrence, a later analysis re-analyzed previously published TCR beta repertoires from hundreds of donors and added high-resolution HLA genotyping. Of the approximately 370 genotyped donors, 81% were placed in the genetic ancestry cluster associated with self-reported Caucasian donors. What the study reported, not specific to this receptor: In an earlier analysis of 587 of the donors, most TCR beta V segments were observed in productive rearrangements about 90% or about 30% of the time, broadly matching IMGT annotations. When HLA alleles, especially DR and DQ, strongly co-occurred, attributing TCR associations to individual alleles was difficult. Most TCR sequences were observed very rarely across donors, whereas some public TCRs were present in many individuals. According to a later genetic analysis, donors in an Asian-associated ancestry cluster had fewer N-insertions in productive TCRs than the approximately 700-donor mean. The authors suggested that the approach could potentially be generalized to other disease states and immunological phenotypes. Most CMV-associated TCR beta chains appeared to be HLA-restricted in a later analysis, and the HLA associations seemed to be driven largely by CMV exposure. A later analysis reported that several top co-occurrence clusters appeared linked to parvovirus B19, influenza, CMV and Epstein-Barr virus. Because counts were too low, 15 to 20 rarely observed V segments, including chromosome 9 orphons, were left out of the earlier analysis of a few hundred of the donors. A cluster of highly shared sequence variants was judged likely to represent a technical artifact of the sequencing pipeline. In vitro tests confirmed that a few of the cytomegalovirus-associated TCR beta chains recognize cytomegalovirus antigens. In the study, 164 TCR beta chains were listed as associated with cytomegalovirus. A further reported finding was that TCR beta sequences accurately predicted the HLA-A and HLA-B alleles for most subjects in the first cohort. Linkage disequilibrium might explain the correlated functional status among segregating V segments, but an unknown experimental factor could not be ruled out. In both the original and validation cohorts, the classifier was reported to diagnose cytomegalovirus status with high specificity and sensitivity. Sequencing depth was assumed to be roughly uniform across donors in the presence/absence analyses, though that assumption may not hold. In a later analysis, the rate of TCR association differed among HLA loci, with DRB1 alleles having the most associated TCRs and HLA-C alleles having the fewest. This cohort had only TCR beta chains sequenced, and the lack of alpha or paired-chain data limited which features could be detected. Compared with equally common non-associated chains, HLA-associated TCR beta chains in a later analysis were more clonally expanded and had lower generation probabilities. CMV serostatus was the only immune exposure information available for the cohort. An association between a missense DCLRE1C variant and V-gene and J-gene trimming of TCR beta chains was found in a later genetic analysis and replicated in an independent cohort. Specific HLA alleles were associated with 15,000 to 20,000 TCR beta sequences at a false discovery rate of 0.05 in a later analysis. Because the 87-base-pair reads could not distinguish some IMGT-functional V segments, including TRBV6-2 and TRBV6-3, those segments were excluded. Because HLA typing was unavailable for some donors at each locus, only the typed subset was used in association tests.

In total, 500 to 700 healthy bone marrow donors made up the cohort. At the time of sampling, every cohort member was nominally healthy, though immune exposures that went unrecorded were likely present. The donor was CMV seronegative and was included in the group of over 300 seronegative cohort members. A peripheral blood sample was provided by each donor, and peripheral blood mononuclear cells were used for TCR beta sequencing. Genomic DNA was extracted from the blood cell samples with the Qiagen DNeasy Blood Extraction Kit. The sequenced sample consisted of PBMCs. This receptor was identified in a man between 18 and 35 years old in good health and CMV-seronegative. The chain employs TRBV4-2 and TRBJ1-4; there is no confident call for the D gene. The DNA is as follows: TGTGCCAGCAGCCAAGTGGGCCAGATTAATGAAAAACTGTTTTTT. Its protein product is CASSQVGQINEKLFF.